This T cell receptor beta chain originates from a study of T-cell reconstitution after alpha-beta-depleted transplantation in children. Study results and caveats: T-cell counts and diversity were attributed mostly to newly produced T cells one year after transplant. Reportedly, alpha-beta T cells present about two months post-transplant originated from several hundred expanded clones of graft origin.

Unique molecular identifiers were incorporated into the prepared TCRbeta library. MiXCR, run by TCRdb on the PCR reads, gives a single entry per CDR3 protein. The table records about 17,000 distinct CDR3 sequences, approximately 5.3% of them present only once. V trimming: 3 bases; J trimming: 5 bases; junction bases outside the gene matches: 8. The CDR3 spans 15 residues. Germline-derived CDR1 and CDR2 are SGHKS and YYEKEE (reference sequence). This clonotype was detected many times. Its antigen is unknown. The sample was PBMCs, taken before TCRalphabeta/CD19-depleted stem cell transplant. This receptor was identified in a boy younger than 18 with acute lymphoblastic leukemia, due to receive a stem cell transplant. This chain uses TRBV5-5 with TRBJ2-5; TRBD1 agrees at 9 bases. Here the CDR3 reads CASSYHRGRSETQYF. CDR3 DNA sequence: TGTGCCAGCAGCTATCACAGGGGGCGGAGTGAGACCCAGTACTTC.